The present entry profiles one T cell receptor beta chain with its context. As yet, its antigen is unknown. Sequenced by immunoSEQ multiplex PCR; TCRdb stores in-frame clones only, minus some. The data show around 15,000 clones, approximately 90% seen once. Trimming removed 7 bases at V and 2 bases at J, with 11 bases between. Germline V gives CDR1 ENHRY, CDR2 SYGVKD. The CDR3 runs 13 residues. This record belongs to a study of T cells in localized non-small cell lung cancer. General study points: Detection in adjacent lung was observed for a median approximately 53 of the top 100 tumor clones. Sequencing was restricted to one tumor region; therefore, heterogeneity remains possible. The highest T cell clonality was in uninvolved adjacent lung, above tumor. With higher T cell density in blood came longer overall survival.

The chain uses TRBV10-3 and TRBJ1-2; a weak D match, TRBD1 (5 bases). This receptor was taken from a female donor older than 55 with stage III squamous cell lung carcinoma. The sample consisted of peripheral blood, taken before any cancer treatment. CDR3 bases: TGTGCCATCACCGGGACGGGGAACTATGGCTACACCTTC. Protein product: CAITGTGNYGYTF.